This TCR beta chain came from a study of vaccination effects on CD4 cells after COVID-19. General observations from the study: Clones arising from infection and from vaccination showed marked clonal contraction late after vaccination.

TCRdb's table, derived via immunoSEQ multiplex PCR, lists solely in-frame clones and lacks some. The table includes 35,000 to 45,000 clones, roughly 62% detected once. Expansion with viral peptide pools was applied to antigen-specific CD4+ T cells by the ViraFEST assay prior to sequencing. Culture proceeded for 10 days, and CD4+ T cells were then isolated. Nucleocapsid antibodies were negative in the vaccine recipients, who had never had SARS-CoV-2 infection. Trimming cost V 2 bases and J 4 bases, with 6 bases left between them. Germline loops: CDR1 GTSNPN, CDR2 SVGIG (reference sequence). This CDR3 is 12 amino acids long. Notes on this clone: What it binds is unknown.

The chain has TRBV30 and TRBJ1-5, with a weak D call TRBD1 (6 bases). The sequence came from a human donor who received a COVID-19 vaccine. The specimen was CD4+ T cells from PBMCs cultured with HCoV-OC43 spike peptides, collected before COVID-19 vaccination. Sample subset: HCoV-OC43 spike overlapping peptide pool stimulation. CDR3 bases: TGTGCCTGGAGTAGGGGGAATCAGCCCCAGCATTTT. It encodes CAWSRGNQPQHF.